The table lists the clone carrying this T cell receptor beta chain with a few counts. What it recognizes is unknown. This sample was included in a study of T and B cells in COVID-19 patients. Study background: About 90% of the roughly 20 active-infection patients had comorbidities associated with unfavorable COVID-19 outcome.

This CDR3 contains 15 residues. The germline gives CDR1 MNHEY, CDR2 SVGAGI. V lost 0 bases and J 2 bases, leaving 10 bases between the germline ends. BIOMED2 TRB-A/B primer pools were used in multiplex TRB PCR. TCRdb re-called the multiplex PCR reads through MiXCR, storing one row per CDR3 protein. This table has under 8,000 distinct CDR3 sequences, under 30% appearing once. Blood genomic DNA input for TRB amplification was roughly 220-500 ng. Study conclusions and caveats: Active COVID-19 showed highly clonal TRB repertoires; recovery showed diversity and richness above healthy donors. Patients with COVID-19 reportedly showed strongly skewed T cell receptor beta variable and joining gene usage.

The TCR comes from a human donor with active COVID-19. The chain has TRBV6-5 and TRBJ1-1; D is undetermined. Sample: blood. This CDR3 reads CASSYSLGVNTEAFF. The CDR3 DNA sequence: TGTGCCAGCAGTTACTCGCTCGGGGTTAACACTGAAGCTTTCTTT.